The TCR beta chain under discussion was sequenced for a study of shared clonotypes between healthy human individuals. Study-level results: Specimens sampled were limited to blood, with tissue repertoires likely differing. Memory subsets generally showed lower estimated richness than naive subsets.

With 1 base removed from V and 4 bases from J, the gap between germline ends came to 13 bases. CDR3 length: 15 residues. Germline CDR1 and CDR2: SEHNR and FQNEAQ (reference sequence). The protocol was immunoSEQ multiplex PCR, while the TCRdb copy is restricted to in-frame clones and leaves out a portion. The table shows hundreds of thousands of clones, with around 92% occurring only once. Notes on this clone: Its cognate antigen is unknown.

As defined, naive CD8 cells were CD45RO-negative and positively selected for CCR7, with terminally differentiated effector memory CD45RA+ cells excluded. The donor population consisted of healthy HIV-negative adults with no recent acute infections or vaccinations. The donor cohort consisted entirely of Caucasian adults residing in Nashville, Tennessee. The sample taken for sequencing was naive CD8+ T cells sorted from blood. The clonotype comes from a man aged 25 to 40 in good health. The chain couples TRBV7-9 to TRBJ2-5; D gene unclear. The CDR3 DNA is TGTGCCAGCAGCTTAGGGCGCTCTTTCGGAGAGACCCAGTACTTC. It codes for CASSLGRSFGETQYF.